This T cell receptor beta chain originates from a study of blood T cell repertoires in COVID-19. The method was immunoSEQ multiplex PCR; TCRdb's version includes in-frame clones alone and lacks a portion of them. The table lists over 350,000 clones, approximately 90% of them singletons. The CDR3 has 16 amino acids. V gave up 1 base and J gave up 2 bases; unmatched junction bases: 5. Germline CDR1 reads MGHRA; CDR2 reads YSYEKL. The V call is TRBV4-1, the J call TRBJ2-7; 10 nucleotides match TRBD1. The specimen was PBMCs or T cells enriched from blood (not recorded which). The receptor was isolated from a woman aged 45-60 years who had recovered from COVID-19. The CDR3 region is CASSQGGGQGAYEQYF. The CDR3 bases are TGCGCCAGCAGCCAAGGGGGAGGACAGGGGGCCTACGAGCAGTACTTC.